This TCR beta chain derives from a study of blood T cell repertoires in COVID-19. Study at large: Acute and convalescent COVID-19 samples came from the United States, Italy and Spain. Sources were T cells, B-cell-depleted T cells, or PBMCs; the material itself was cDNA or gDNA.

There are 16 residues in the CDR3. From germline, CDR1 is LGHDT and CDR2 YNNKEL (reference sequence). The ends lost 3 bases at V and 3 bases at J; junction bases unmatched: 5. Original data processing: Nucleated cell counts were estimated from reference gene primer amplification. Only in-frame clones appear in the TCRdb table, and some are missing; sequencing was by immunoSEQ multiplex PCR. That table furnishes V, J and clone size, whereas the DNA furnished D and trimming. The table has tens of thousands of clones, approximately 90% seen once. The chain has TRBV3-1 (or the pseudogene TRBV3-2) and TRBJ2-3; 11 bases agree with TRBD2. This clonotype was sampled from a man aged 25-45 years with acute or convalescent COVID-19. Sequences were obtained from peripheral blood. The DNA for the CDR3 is TGTGCCAGCAGCCATATAGCGGGAGGGCCAACAGATACGCAGTATTTT. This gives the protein CASSHIAGGPTDTQYF.